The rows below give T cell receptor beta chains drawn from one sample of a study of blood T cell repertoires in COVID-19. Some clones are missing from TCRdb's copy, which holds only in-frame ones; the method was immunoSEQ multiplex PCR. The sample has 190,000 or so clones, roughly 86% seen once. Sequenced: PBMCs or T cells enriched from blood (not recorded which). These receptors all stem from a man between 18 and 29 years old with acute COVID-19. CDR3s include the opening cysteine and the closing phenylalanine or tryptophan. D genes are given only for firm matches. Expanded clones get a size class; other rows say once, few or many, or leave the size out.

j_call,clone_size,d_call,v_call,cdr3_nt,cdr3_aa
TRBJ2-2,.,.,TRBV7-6,TGTGCCAGCAGCCACCCCAGGCCCGACGGGGAGCTGTTTTTT,CASSHPRPDGELFF
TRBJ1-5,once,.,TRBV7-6,TGTGCCAGCAGCTTAGCGGCAGGTCCTTCCGGGCCCCAGCATTTT,CASSLAAGPSGPQHF
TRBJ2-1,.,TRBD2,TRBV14,TGTGCCAGCAGCCTAGCGGGAGGGCCTTGGAATGAGCAGTTCTTC,CASSLAGGPWNEQFF
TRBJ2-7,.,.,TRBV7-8,TGTGCCAGCAGTATCATCTGGGGCAGTCGCGCCTACGAGCAGTACTTC,CASSIIWGSRAYEQYF
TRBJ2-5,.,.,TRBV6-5,TGTGCCAGCAGTTACTCGTCGACAGAAGAGACCCAGTACTTC,CASSYSSTEETQYF
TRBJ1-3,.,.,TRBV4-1,TGCGCCAGCAGCCCTGGGGGCGGTTCGGGAAACACCATATATTTT,CASSPGGGSGNTIYF
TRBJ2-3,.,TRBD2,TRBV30,TGTGCCTGGAGTGGGGAACGGACTAGCGGGAGGCGAGATACGCAGTATTTT,CAWSGERTSGRRDTQYF
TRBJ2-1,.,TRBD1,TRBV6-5,TGTGCCAGCAGTTACCGGGACAGGGTAAAAGAAGGGCAGTTCTTC,CASSYRDRVKEGQFF
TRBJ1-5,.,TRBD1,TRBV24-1,TGTGCCACCAGTGGAATCCGGGACAGTGATCAGCCCCAGCATTTT,CATSGIRDSDQPQHF
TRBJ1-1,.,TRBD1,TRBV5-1,TGCGCCAGCAGCTTGGGACAGGGCGGGAACACTGAAGCTTTCTTT,CASSLGQGGNTEAFF
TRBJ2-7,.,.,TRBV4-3,TGCGCCAGCAGCCAAGGGGTCAGCGACGAGCAGTACTTC,CASSQGVSDEQYF
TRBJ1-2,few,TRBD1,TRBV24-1,TGTGCCACCAGTGACGGGGACAGCCTCTATGGCTACACCTTC,CATSDGDSLYGYTF
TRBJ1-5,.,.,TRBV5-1,TGCGCCAGCAGCTTGTCGGTGGTTCCTCTGGACAGTCTAAATCAGCCCCAGCATTTT,CASSLSVVPLDSLNQPQHF
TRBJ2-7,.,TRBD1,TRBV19,TGTGCCAGTAGTCCAAAATCGACAGGGGCCTACGAGCAGTACTTC,CASSPKSTGAYEQYF
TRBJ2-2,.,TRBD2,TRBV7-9,TGTGCCAGCAGCTCAACCGGACTAGCGGGAGTAAACGGGGAGCTGTTTTTT,CASSSTGLAGVNGELFF
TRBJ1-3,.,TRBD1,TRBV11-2,TGTGCCAGCAGCTATAAGGGGGCGCCGAGAAACACCATATATTTT,CASSYKGAPRNTIYF
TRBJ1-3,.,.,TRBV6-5,TGTGCCAGCAGTCAACAGGGTACTGGAAACACCATATATTTT,CASSQQGTGNTIYF
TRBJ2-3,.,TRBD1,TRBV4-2,TGTGCCAGCAGCCCGATGACAGGGTCAGATACGCAGTATTTT,CASSPMTGSDTQYF
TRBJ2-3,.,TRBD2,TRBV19,TGTGCCAGTAGTATAGGGATAGCGGGTTCTAGCACAGATACGCAGTATTTT,CASSIGIAGSSTDTQYF
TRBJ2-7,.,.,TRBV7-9,TGTGCCAGTGTACAGGGGGCGATCAGCGGGAGCTCCTACGAGCAGTACTTC,CASVQGAISGSSYEQYF
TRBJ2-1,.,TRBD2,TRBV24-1,TGTGCCACCAGTGATTCTACCGGGACTAGCGGGCCTAATGAGCAGTTCTTC,CATSDSTGTSGPNEQFF
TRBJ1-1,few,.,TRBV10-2,TGCGCCAGCAGTGAGTCAGGGGGCACTGAAGCTTTCTTT,CASSESGGTEAFF
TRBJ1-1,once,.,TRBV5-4,TGTGCCAGCAAGCCCGACGACTCAAGGAGGGCTTTCTTT,CASKPDDSRRAFF
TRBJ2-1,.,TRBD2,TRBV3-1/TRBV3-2,TGTGCCAGCAGCCAACTAGGACTAGCGGTTACGAGCTCCTACAATGAGCAGTTCTTC,CASSQLGLAVTSSYNEQFF
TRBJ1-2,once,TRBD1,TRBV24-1,TGTGCCACCAGTGATCCAAAGGACAGGGACATCTATGGCTACACCTTC,CATSDPKDRDIYGYTF
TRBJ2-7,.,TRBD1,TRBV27,TGTGCCAGCAGTTTGGACAGGGGCTACGAGCAGTACTTC,CASSLDRGYEQYF
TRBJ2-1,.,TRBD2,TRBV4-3,TGCGCCAGCAGCCAAGATCTCATCGGGAGGGTGAATGAGCAGTTCTTC,CASSQDLIGRVNEQFF
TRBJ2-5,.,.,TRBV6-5,TGTGCCAGCGGCCCGGGGACCCAGTACTTC,CASGPGTQYF
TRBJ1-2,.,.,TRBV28,TGTGCCAGCAGTTATCTGCAGATTAACTATGGCTACACCTTC,CASSYLQINYGYTF
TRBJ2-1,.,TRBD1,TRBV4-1,TGCGCCAGCAGCCCCACCGCAGGGGGATACTACAATGAGCAGTTCTTC,CASSPTAGGYYNEQFF
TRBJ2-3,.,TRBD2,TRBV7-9,TGTGCCAGCAGCTCCGGGACTAGCGGTAGCACAGATACGCAGTATTTT,CASSSGTSGSTDTQYF
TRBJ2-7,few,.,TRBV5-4,TGTGCCAGCACCCCCTCAGGGGGGTTGTTCGACGAGCAGTACTTC,CASTPSGGLFDEQYF